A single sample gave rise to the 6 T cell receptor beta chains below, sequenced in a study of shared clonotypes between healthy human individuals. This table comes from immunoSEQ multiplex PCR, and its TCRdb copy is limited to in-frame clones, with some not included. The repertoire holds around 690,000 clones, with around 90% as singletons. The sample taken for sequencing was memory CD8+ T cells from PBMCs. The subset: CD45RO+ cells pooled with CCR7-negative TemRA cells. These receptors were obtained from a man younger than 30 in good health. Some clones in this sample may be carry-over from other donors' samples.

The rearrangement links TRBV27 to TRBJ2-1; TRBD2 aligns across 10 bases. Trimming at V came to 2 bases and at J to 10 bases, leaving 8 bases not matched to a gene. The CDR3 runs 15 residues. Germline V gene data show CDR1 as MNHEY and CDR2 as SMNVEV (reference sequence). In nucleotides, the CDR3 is TGTGCCAGCAGTTTAGAAAGGACTAGCGGAGGGGAGCAGTTCTTC. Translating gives CASSLERTSGGEQFF.

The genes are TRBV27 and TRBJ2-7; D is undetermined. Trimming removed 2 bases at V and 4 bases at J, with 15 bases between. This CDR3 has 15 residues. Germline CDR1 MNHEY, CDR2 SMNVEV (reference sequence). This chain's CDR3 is CASSLRLPDGYEQYF. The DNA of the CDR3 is TGTGCCAGCAGTTTACGTCTTCCAGATGGGTACGAGCAGTACTTC.

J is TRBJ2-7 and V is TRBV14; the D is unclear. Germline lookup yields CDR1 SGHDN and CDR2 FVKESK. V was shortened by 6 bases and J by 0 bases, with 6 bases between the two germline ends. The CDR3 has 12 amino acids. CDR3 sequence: CASSASSYEQYF. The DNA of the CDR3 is TGTGCCAGCAGTGCGAGCTCCTACGAGCAGTACTTC.

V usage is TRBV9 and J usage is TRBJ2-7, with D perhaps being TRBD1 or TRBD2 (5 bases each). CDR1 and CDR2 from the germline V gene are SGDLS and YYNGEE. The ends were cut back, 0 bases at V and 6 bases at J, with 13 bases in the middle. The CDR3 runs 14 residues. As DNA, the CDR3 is TGTGCCAGCAGCGTAGGGCGGGCCACAGGCGAGCAGTACTTC. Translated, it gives CASSVGRATGEQYF.

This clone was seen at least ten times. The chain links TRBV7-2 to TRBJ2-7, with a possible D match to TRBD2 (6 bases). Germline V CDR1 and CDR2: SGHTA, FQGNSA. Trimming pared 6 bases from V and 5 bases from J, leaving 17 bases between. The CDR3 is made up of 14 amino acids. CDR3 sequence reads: CASRSLSGGDEQYF. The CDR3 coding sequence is TGTGCCAGCAGGAGCCTTAGCGGCGGGGACGAGCAGTACTTC.

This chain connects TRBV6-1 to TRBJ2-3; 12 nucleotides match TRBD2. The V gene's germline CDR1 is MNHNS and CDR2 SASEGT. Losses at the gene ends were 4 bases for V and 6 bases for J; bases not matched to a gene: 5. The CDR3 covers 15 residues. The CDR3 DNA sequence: TGTGCCAGCAGTGGACTAGCGGGAGCACCCGATACGCAGTATTTT. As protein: CASSGLAGAPDTQYF.